This TCR beta chain comes out of a study of blood T cell repertoires in COVID-19. Study overall: Spain, Italy and the United States supplied samples that represented acute and convalescent COVID-19.

V gave up 6 bases and J gave up 6 bases; unmatched junction bases: 5. CDR3 length equals 13 residues. The germline V gene has CDR1 MNHEY and CDR2 SVGAGI. Study processing details: Estimated nucleated cell counts came from reference gene primer amplification. Some clones are missing from TCRdb's copy, which holds only in-frame ones; the method was immunoSEQ multiplex PCR. V, J and clone size are taken as reported in that table, and D and trimming were inferred from the DNA itself. Seen here are about 50,000 clones, about nine tenths observed once, and the top ten hold around a sixth. The chain employs TRBV6-5 and TRBJ1-2, with TRBD1 matching over 9 bases. The sequence was obtained from a human donor in a cohort sampled during active COVID-19. The sample was peripheral blood. CDR3 bases: TGTGCCAGCAGAAGGGACAGGGTGAATGGCTACACCTTC. This codes for CASRRDRVNGYTF.